This T cell receptor (beta chain) came from a study of T cells in Graves' hyperthyroidism and ophthalmopathy. Whole-study results and caveats: Classification by a 13 V-J model distinguished ophthalmopathy from stable hyperthyroidism.

On this clonotype itself: Antigen: not known. A read error may produce the germline difference seen at one junction end.

This CDR3 has 15 amino acids. Germline V gives CDR1 MNHNS, CDR2 SASEGT. No ophthalmopathy progression within 18 months constituted stable Graves' hyperthyroidism. Newly diagnosed hyperthyroidism patients aged 18 to 65 years had disease lasting under 2 months. Researchers amplified the TCR beta CDR3 regions from RNA transcripts. Using the HTBI primer set, a first-round RT-PCR was run on the TCR CDR3. TCRdb passed the multiplex PCR reads through MiXCR, listing each CDR3 protein once. The sample carries some 420,000 distinct CDR3 sequences, about 13% recorded once. The sample consisted of blood. V is TRBV6-1 and J is TRBJ2-1; 7 nucleotides match TRBD1. This receptor was obtained from a woman under 30 with Graves' hyperthyroidism. Written as DNA, the CDR3 is TGTGCCAGCAGTGACCGGGACAGCTCCTATAATGAGCAGTTCTTC. Encoded protein: CASSDRDSSYNEQFF.